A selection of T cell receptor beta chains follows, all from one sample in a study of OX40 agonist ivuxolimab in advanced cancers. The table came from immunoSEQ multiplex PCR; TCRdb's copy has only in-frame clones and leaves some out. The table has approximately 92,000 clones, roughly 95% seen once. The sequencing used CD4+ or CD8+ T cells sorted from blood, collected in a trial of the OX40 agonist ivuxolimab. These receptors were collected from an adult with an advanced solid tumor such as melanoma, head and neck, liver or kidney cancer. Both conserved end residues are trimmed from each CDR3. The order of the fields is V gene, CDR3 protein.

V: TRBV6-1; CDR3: AVAGGTSYEQY
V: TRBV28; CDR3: ATSRDRGYNEQF
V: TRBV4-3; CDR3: ASSVDRGYEQY
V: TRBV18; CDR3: ASSPLRDTSPHEQY
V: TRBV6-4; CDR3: ASSPLWTGEIETQY
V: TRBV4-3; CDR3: ASSQDREVEQY
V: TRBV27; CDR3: ASGTDTQY
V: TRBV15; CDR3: ATSSFGSEQF
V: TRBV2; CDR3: ASSDPQGVGEQF
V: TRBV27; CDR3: ASSLGASSYEQY
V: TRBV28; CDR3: ASSPKDFEQF
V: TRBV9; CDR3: ASSAHPGQDYEQY
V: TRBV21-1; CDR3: ASRPCKGAMETQY
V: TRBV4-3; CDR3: ASSYVSEDGNTIY
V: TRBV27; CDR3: ASSLDGGELF
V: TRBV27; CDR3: ASSFMGDYNEQF
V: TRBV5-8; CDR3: ASSLGTTYEQY
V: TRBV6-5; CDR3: ASSLGDPYEQY
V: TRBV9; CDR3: ASSVGGRGTDTQY
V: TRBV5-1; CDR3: ASSQATNSYEQY
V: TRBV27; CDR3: ASSSQGWEPQH
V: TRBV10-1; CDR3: ASSEVWGTSTDTQY
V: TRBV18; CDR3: ASSPPGFSGNTIY